Below are 14 T cell receptor beta chains sequenced from a single sample in a study of T cell responses to AZD1222 COVID-19 vaccine. Produced via immunoSEQ multiplex PCR; TCRdb's table is partial and in-frame only. The sample includes approximately 150,000 clones, 94% of them seen just once. The input for sequencing was peripheral blood, taken 28 days after the second AZD1222 dose. Source of these receptors: an adult who received the AZD1222 COVID-19 vaccine.

To note about this clone: The sample holds other DNA sequences that translate to the same CDR3. V and J are TRBV28 and TRBJ1-5; 9 bases fit TRBD1. Germline V CDR1 and CDR2: MDHEN, SYDVKM. V dropped 7 bases and J dropped 4; count of bases not matched to a gene: 8. This CDR3 comprises 15 residues. DNA for the CDR3: TGTGCCAGCATACCGGGACAGGGATTGAATCAGCCCCAGCATTTT. It codes for CASIPGQGLNQPQHF.

The rearrangement joins TRBV5-1 to TRBJ2-1, with TRBD2 matching over 12 bases. This CDR3 comprises 16 residues. Germline CDR1 SGHRS, CDR2 YFSETQ. After removal of 0 bases from V and 8 bases from J, the junction contained 6 bases not matched to a gene. The CDR3 DNA follows: TGCGCCAGCAGCTTGGCAACTACTAGCGGGAGGCATGAGCAGTTCTTC. This encodes CASSLATTSGRHEQFF.

This clone was seen a single time. V and J are TRBV7-8 and TRBJ1-1; perhaps TRBD1 as D (5 bases). CDR1 and CDR2 from the germline V gene are SGHVS and FQNEAQ. Deletions cut 3 bases from V and 1 base from J, with 12 bases between. This CDR3 region has 15 residues. CDR3 sequence reads: CASSFRSGTNTEAFF. The CDR3 DNA reads as TGTGCCAGCAGCTTTCGCTCCGGGACGAACACTGAAGCTTTCTTT.

Here the CDR3 reads CATSNLIGQQFF. DNA for the CDR3: TGTGCCACCAGCAACCTTATCGGTCAGCAGTTCTTC. This chain connects TRBV15 to TRBJ2-1; D is unclear. The CDR3 contains 12 residues. V lost 4 bases, J lost 11 bases, and 12 bases lay in between. Germline V gives CDR1 LNHNV, CDR2 YYDKDF (reference sequence). Full variable domain (rest looked up from reference TRBV15 and TRBJ2-1): DAMVIQNPRYQVTQFGKPVTLSCSQTLNHNVMYWYQQKSSQAPKLLFHYYDKDFNNEADTPDNFQSRRPNTSFCFLDIRSPGLGDTAMYLCATSNLIGQQFFGPGTRLTVL.

The chain links TRBV30 to TRBJ1-1, with D hard to call. This CDR3 contains 13 residues. Germline loops: CDR1 GTSNPN, CDR2 SVGIG (reference sequence). Trimming left V 0 bases short and J 1 base short, with 6 bases between. The CDR3 nucleotides read TGTGCCTGGAGTGTTTCCGCGAACACTGAAGCTTTCTTT. Its protein is CAWSVSANTEAFF.

The V and J genes are TRBV2 and TRBJ1-2; TRBD1 might be the D (5 bases). CDR3 size: 13 residues. V gave up 3 bases and J gave up 4 bases, with 9 bases separating them. Germline V gene data show CDR1 as SNHLY and CDR2 as FYNNEI. The CDR3 region is CASSDGGVYGYTF. CDR3 coding DNA: TGTGCCAGCAGTGATGGGGGGGTCTATGGCTACACCTTC.

This clone was counted a single time. This rearrangement joins TRBV30 to TRBJ1-5; D call uncertain. Germline lookup yields CDR1 GTSNPN and CDR2 SVGIG (reference sequence). The CDR3 has 13 residues. The ends were cut back, 1 base at V and 6 bases at J, with 10 bases in the middle. The CDR3 DNA reads as TGTGCCTGGAGTGGGTGGGGAGCTCAGCCCCAGCATTTT. Its protein product is CAWSGWGAQPQHF.

This sequence joins TRBV6-2 or TRBV6-3 and TRBJ2-1; the D gene is possibly TRBD2 (6 bases). From germline, CDR1 is MNHEY and CDR2 SVGEGT. The CDR3 is 14 amino acids. The V end lost 5 bases, the J end lost 0 bases, and 8 bases lay between the germline ends. CDR3 in amino acids: CASSLGSSYNEQFF. DNA of the CDR3: TGTGCCAGCAGTCTCGGGAGCTCCTACAATGAGCAGTTCTTC.

V and J are TRBV11-2 and TRBJ2-7; 9 positions match TRBD2. Losses at the gene ends were 5 bases for V and 0 bases for J; bases not matched to a gene: 5. Germline CDR1 SGHAT, CDR2 FQNNGV. The CDR3 extends over 15 amino acids. The CDR3 DNA is TGTGCCAGCAGCCTCTCTAGCGGGACCTCCTACGAGCAGTACTTC. Its protein product is CASSLSSGTSYEQYF. Looking up the rest from reference TRBV11-2 and TRBJ2-7 gives the full variable domain: EAGVAQSPRYKIIEKRQSVAFWCNPISGHATLYWYQQILGQGPKLLIQFQNNGVVDDSQLPKDRFSAERLKGVDSTLKIQPAKLEDSAVYLCASSLSSGTSYEQYFGPGTRLTVT.

J is TRBJ1-1 and V is TRBV30, with no clear D. Trimming left V 5 bases short and J 2 bases short, with 12 bases between. CDR3 length equals 13 residues. Germline V gives CDR1 GTSNPN, CDR2 SVGIG (reference sequence). DNA of the CDR3: TGTGCCTGGTGCCCCCTCAAAAACACTGAAGCTTTCTTT. Protein sequence: CAWCPLKNTEAFF.

The CDR3 reads CASSLREGPGYTF. CDR3 in DNA: TGTGCCAGCAGCTTACGAGAGGGACCTGGCTACACCTTC. The chain combines TRBV13 with TRBJ1-2; maybe TRBD1 (5 bases). Germline V gene lookup returns CDR1 PRHDT and CDR2 FYEKMQ (reference sequence). Trimming shortened V by 2 bases and J by 7 bases, and 11 bases separated the two germline ends. This CDR3 comprises 13 residues.

The chain joins TRBV6-5 to TRBJ1-2; TRBD1 might be the D (6 bases). The CDR3 totals 15 residues. Germline assignment: CDR1 MNHEY and CDR2 SVGAGI. Deletions cut 5 bases from V and 1 base from J, with 14 bases between. The CDR3 nucleotides read TGTGCCAGCAGTACCGGGACAATGAATAACTATGGCTACACCTTC. Its protein is CASSTGTMNNYGYTF.

The J gene is TRBJ2-2, the V gene TRBV9; TRBD1 is a possible D gene (6 bases). From germline, CDR1 is SGDLS and CDR2 YYNGEE. V lost 6 bases and J 0 bases, leaving 12 bases between the germline ends. This CDR3 spans 15 amino acids. CDR3 loop: CASIPTGANTGELFF. The CDR3 DNA is TGTGCCAGCATCCCGACAGGCGCGAACACCGGGGAGCTGTTTTTT.

In this sample, this clone turned up once. The chain is built from TRBV5-1 and TRBJ2-5; 12 bases agree with TRBD2. V dropped 9 bases and J dropped 1; count of bases not matched to a gene: 13. This CDR3 is 17 amino acids long. In germline, CDR1 is SGHRS, CDR2 YFSETQ. The CDR3 here is CATAEEPSGRGQETQYF. In nucleotides, the CDR3 is TGCGCCACCGCCGAGGAACCTAGCGGGAGGGGCCAAGAGACCCAGTACTTC. Supplemented by reference TRBV5-1 and TRBJ2-5, the full variable domain reads KAGVTQTPRYLIKTRGQQVTLSCSPISGHRSVSWYQQTPGQGLQFLFEYFSETQRNKGNFPGRFSGRQFSNSRSEMNVSTLELGDSALYLCATAEEPSGRGQETQYFGPGTRLLVL.